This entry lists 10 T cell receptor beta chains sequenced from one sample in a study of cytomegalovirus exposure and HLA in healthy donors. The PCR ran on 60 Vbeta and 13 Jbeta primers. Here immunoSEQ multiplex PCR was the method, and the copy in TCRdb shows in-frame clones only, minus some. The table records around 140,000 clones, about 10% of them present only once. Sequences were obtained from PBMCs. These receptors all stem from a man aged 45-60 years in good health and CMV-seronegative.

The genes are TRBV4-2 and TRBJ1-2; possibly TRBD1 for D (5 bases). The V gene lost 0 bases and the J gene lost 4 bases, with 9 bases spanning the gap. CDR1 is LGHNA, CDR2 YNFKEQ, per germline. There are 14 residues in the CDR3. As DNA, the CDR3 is TGTGCCAGCAGCCAAGACTCCGGGGGCTATGGCTACACCTTC. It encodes CASSQDSGGYGYTF.

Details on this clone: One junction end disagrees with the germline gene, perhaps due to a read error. The CDR3 loop reads CSVRQGPLHF. CDR3 DNA sequence: TGCAGTGTTAGACAGGGCCCCCTCCACTTT. The chain carries TRBV20-1 and TRBJ1-6; 7 bases match TRBD1. Germline V gives CDR1 DFQATT, CDR2 SNEGSKA (reference sequence). The CDR3 spans 10 residues.

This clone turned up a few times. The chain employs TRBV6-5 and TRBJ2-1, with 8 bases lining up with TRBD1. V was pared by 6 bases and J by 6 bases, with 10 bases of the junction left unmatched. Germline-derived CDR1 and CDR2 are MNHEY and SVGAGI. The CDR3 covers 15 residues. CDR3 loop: CASRRAGGQGNEQFF. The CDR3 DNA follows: TGTGCCAGCAGAAGAGCAGGGGGCCAGGGCAATGAGCAGTTCTTC.

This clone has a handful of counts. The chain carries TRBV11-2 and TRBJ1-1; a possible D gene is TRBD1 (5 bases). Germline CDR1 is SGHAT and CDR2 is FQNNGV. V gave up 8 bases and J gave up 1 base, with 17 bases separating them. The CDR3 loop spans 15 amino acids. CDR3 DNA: TGTGCCAGCCGAGATGGGGGGGTAGGGAACACTGAAGCTTTCTTT. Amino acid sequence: CASRDGGVGNTEAFF.

This CDR3 reads CASRTSIVSGELFF. The CDR3, as DNA: TGTGCCAGCAGGACTAGTATTGTCTCCGGGGAGCTGTTTTTT. The V and J genes are TRBV28 and TRBJ2-2; tentatively, D is TRBD2 (6 bases). This CDR3 contains 14 residues. Germline values: CDR1 MDHEN, CDR2 SYDVKM. Trimming cost V 6 bases and J 6 bases, with 14 bases left between them.

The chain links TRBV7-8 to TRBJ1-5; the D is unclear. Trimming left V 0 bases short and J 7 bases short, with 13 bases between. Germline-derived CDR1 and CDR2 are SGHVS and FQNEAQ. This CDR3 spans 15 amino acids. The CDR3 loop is CASSLAIGSRQPQHF. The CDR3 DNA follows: TGTGCCAGCAGCTTAGCGATAGGCAGCAGGCAGCCCCAGCATTTT.

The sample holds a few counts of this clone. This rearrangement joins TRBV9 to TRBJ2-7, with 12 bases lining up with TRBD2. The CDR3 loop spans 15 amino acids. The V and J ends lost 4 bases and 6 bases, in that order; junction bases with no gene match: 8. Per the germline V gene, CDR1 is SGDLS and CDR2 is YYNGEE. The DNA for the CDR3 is TGTGCCAGCAGCTCGGGACTAGCGGGTATTTCCGAGCAGTACTTC. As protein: CASSSGLAGISEQYF.

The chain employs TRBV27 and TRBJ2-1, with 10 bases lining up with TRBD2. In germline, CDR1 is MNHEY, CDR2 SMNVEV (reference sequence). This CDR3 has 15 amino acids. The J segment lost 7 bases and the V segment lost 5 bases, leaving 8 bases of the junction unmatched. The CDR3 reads CASSQQREGGNEQFF. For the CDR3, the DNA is TGTGCCAGCAGTCAACAGCGGGAGGGGGGAAATGAGCAGTTCTTC.

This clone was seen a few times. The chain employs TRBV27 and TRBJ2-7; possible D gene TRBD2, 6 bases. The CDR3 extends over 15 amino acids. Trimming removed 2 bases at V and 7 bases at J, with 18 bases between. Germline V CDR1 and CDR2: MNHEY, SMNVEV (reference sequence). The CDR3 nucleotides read TGTGCCAGCAGTTTAATTGCGGGGACGGGGAGGGAGCAGTACTTC. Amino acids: CASSLIAGTGREQYF.

The CDR3 nucleotides read TGCGCCAGCAGCCAACAAGGACTAGCGGGAGGGCTAGGCGGGGAGCTGTTTTTT. Translation gives CASSQQGLAGGLGGELFF. This chain links TRBV4-1 with TRBJ2-2; 15 bases align to TRBD2. The ends lost 2 bases at V and 7 bases at J; junction bases unmatched: 8. Germline lookup yields CDR1 MGHRA and CDR2 YSYEKL. CDR3 length: 18 amino acids.